This passage covers 5 T cell receptor beta chains from one sample sequenced in a study of blood T cell repertoires in COVID-19. Clones were sequenced by immunoSEQ multiplex PCR, and TCRdb holds only the in-frame ones, with some missing. Found here are about 140,000 clones, more than 80% of them singletons; the top ten hold approximately 11%. Sequencing used peripheral blood. The receptors stem from a woman aged 80 or over with acute or convalescent COVID-19.

V is TRBV5-8 and J is TRBJ1-6, with D hard to call. The CDR3 contains 16 residues. Per germline, CDR1 SGHTS and CDR2 YDEGEE. V was pared by 3 bases and J by 1 base, with 11 bases between. CDR3 sequence: CASSSEFVSYNSPLHF. CDR3 in DNA: TGTGCCAGCAGCTCTGAGTTTGTGTCCTATAATTCACCCCTCCACTTT.

This chain uses TRBV4-1 with TRBJ2-5, with 13 bases lining up with TRBD2. Germline assignment: CDR1 MGHRA and CDR2 YSYEKL. CDR3 length: 18 amino acids. The ends lost 0 bases at V and 5 bases at J; junction bases unmatched: 9. In DNA form, the CDR3 reads TGCGCCAGCAGCCAAGATCTACTAGCGGGGGGGCCCCGGGAGACCCAGTACTTC. As protein: CASSQDLLAGGPRETQYF.

This chain uses TRBV4-2 with TRBJ1-2; D remains unclear. Trimming shortened V by 0 bases and J by 5 bases, and 13 bases separated the two germline ends. This CDR3 is built from 15 residues. Germline values: CDR1 LGHNA, CDR2 YNFKEQ. For the CDR3, the DNA is TGTGCCAGCAGCCAAGATTTCGGGGAAGGATATGGCTACACCTTC. Amino acid sequence: CASSQDFGEGYGYTF.

This CDR3 is CASSLWSGEGYTF. As DNA, the CDR3 is TGTGCCAGCAGTTTATGGTCAGGGGAAGGCTACACCTTC. This chain joins TRBV27 and TRBJ1-2, with a possible D match to TRBD1 (6 bases). There are 13 residues in the CDR3. Germline V gene sequence: CDR1 MNHEY, CDR2 SMNVEV (reference sequence). Trimming left V 1 base short and J 8 bases short, with 11 bases between.

CDR3 DNA sequence: TGTGCCAGTAGTATTCTAGCGGGGGGGCCAGTTGAGCAGTTCTTC. This translates into CASSILAGGPVEQFF. This chain connects TRBV19 to TRBJ2-1, with 12 bases matching TRBD2. The CDR3 totals 15 residues. V was pared by 3 bases and J by 9 bases, with 6 bases of the junction left unmatched. Per the germline V gene, CDR1 is LNHDA and CDR2 is SQIVND (reference sequence).